The rows below give T cell receptor beta chains drawn from one sample of a study of molecular identifiers for immune sequencing clone quantification. From the PCR reads, TCRdb called clonotypes with MiXCR, one entry per CDR3 protein. The table has under 600,000 distinct CDR3 sequences, around a fifth seen once. Material: naive CD8+ T cells from blood, with Jurkat cell RNA spiked in. These receptors all come from a human donor in good health. Some libraries in this study had Jurkat cell RNA spiked in. Both conserved end residues are part of each CDR3. Each record gives: clone size, V gene, J gene, D gene, CDR3 length, CDR3 DNA, CDR3 protein. D genes are given only for firm matches. A clone size is listed for some rows: how often the clone was seen (once, few, many), or a class if it is expanded.

abundance: many
v_gene: TRBV14
j_gene: TRBJ2-1
d_gene: NA
len: 15
CDR3nt: TGTGCCAGCAGCCAACGGGACCCATCCGGCGGTGAGCAGTTCTTC
CDR3aa: CASSQRDPSGGEQFF

abundance: few
v_gene: TRBV4-1
j_gene: TRBJ1-2
d_gene: NA
len: 15
CDR3nt: TGCGCCAGCAGCCACCTTGAAGACAAGCGCTATGGCTACACCTTC
CDR3aa: CASSHLEDKRYGYTF

abundance: many
v_gene: TRBV29-1
j_gene: TRBJ2-2
d_gene: NA
len: 14
CDR3nt: TGCAGCGTTGATCGCGGAACGAACACCGGGGAGCTGTTTTTT
CDR3aa: CSVDRGTNTGELFF

abundance: NA
v_gene: TRBV19
j_gene: TRBJ2-7
d_gene: NA
len: 13
CDR3nt: TGTGCCAGTAGTTTCGAAGACGCCTACGAGCAGTACTTC
CDR3aa: CASSFEDAYEQYF

abundance: few
v_gene: TRBV13
j_gene: TRBJ2-7
d_gene: NA
len: 13
CDR3nt: TGTGCCAGCAGCCCTACGAGGGTCCACGAGCAGTACTTC
CDR3aa: CASSPTRVHEQYF

abundance: many
v_gene: TRBV7-9
j_gene: TRBJ2-7
d_gene: NA
len: 13
CDR3nt: TGTGCCAGCAGCTCGACACCGGCCTACGAGCAGTACTTC
CDR3aa: CASSSTPAYEQYF

abundance: NA
v_gene: TRBV12-3/TRBV12-4
j_gene: TRBJ1-2
d_gene: NA
len: 14
CDR3nt: TGTGCCAGCAGTCCCGGGTCAGGCCTTTATGGCTGCACCTTC
CDR3aa: CASSPGSGLYGCTF

abundance: many
v_gene: TRBV6-5
j_gene: TRBJ2-7
d_gene: NA
len: 14
CDR3nt: TGTGCCAGCAGTTACCTTCGGGACGGCAGCGAGCAGTACTTC
CDR3aa: CASSYLRDGSEQYF

abundance: many
v_gene: TRBV27
j_gene: TRBJ2-7
d_gene: NA
len: 13
CDR3nt: TGTGCCAGCAGCTTGCACAGGGCATACGAGCAGTACTTC
CDR3aa: CASSLHRAYEQYF

abundance: many
v_gene: TRBV7-9
j_gene: TRBJ2-7
d_gene: NA
len: 13
CDR3nt: TGTGCCAGCAGCACAGTAGCCGCCCCGGAGCAGTACTTC
CDR3aa: CASSTVAAPEQYF

abundance: many
v_gene: TRBV4-3
j_gene: TRBJ2-3
d_gene: TRBD2
len: 17
CDR3nt: TGCGCCAGCAGCCAAGTCCTAGCGGGAGCCATCGCAGATACGCAGTATTTT
CDR3aa: CASSQVLAGAIADTQYF

abundance: few
v_gene: TRBV4-2
j_gene: TRBJ2-2
d_gene: NA
len: 17
CDR3nt: TGTGCCAGCAGCCAAGATACGGGGGCGAGGAACACCGGGGAGCTGTTTTTT
CDR3aa: CASSQDTGARNTGELFF

abundance: few
v_gene: TRBV7-9
j_gene: TRBJ2-7
d_gene: TRBD2
len: 15
CDR3nt: TGTGCCAGCAGCTACGTGGCGGGAGCCCCACACGAGCAGTACTTC
CDR3aa: CASSYVAGAPHEQYF

abundance: few
v_gene: TRBV20-1
j_gene: TRBJ2-1
d_gene: NA
len: 15
CDR3nt: TGCAGTGCTAGAGAATCCCTAGCGAGTTACAATGAGCAGTTCTTC
CDR3aa: CSARESLASYNEQFF

abundance: NA
v_gene: TRBV6-5
j_gene: TRBJ2-5
d_gene: TRBD2
len: 14
CDR3nt: TGTGCCAGCAGCTTACTAGCGGCCAGGGAGACCCAGTACTTC
CDR3aa: CASSLLAARETQYF

abundance: few
v_gene: TRBV19
j_gene: TRBJ2-3
d_gene: NA
len: 15
CDR3nt: TGTGCCAGTACCCCCCGGCGGGGTTACACAGATACGCAGTATTTT
CDR3aa: CASTPRRGYTDTQYF

abundance: NA
v_gene: TRBV6-5
j_gene: TRBJ2-5
d_gene: TRBD2
len: 18
CDR3nt: TGTGCCAGCAGTTACTCGACTTCCCTAGCGGGAGTTGAAGAGACCCAGTACTTC
CDR3aa: CASSYSTSLAGVEETQYF

abundance: NA
v_gene: TRBV4-1
j_gene: TRBJ1-4
d_gene: NA
len: 11
CDR3nt: TGCGCCAGCAGCCACTTGGGCTACTTTGTTTTT
CDR3aa: CASSHLGYFVF

abundance: NA
v_gene: TRBV27
j_gene: TRBJ2-3
d_gene: NA
len: 13
CDR3nt: TGTGCCAGCAGTTGGACCCCGACAGATACGCAGTATTTT
CDR3aa: CASSWTPTDTQYF

abundance: many
v_gene: TRBV30
j_gene: TRBJ2-1
d_gene: TRBD2
len: 13
CDR3nt: TGTGCCTGGGACTCTAGCGGAGACAATGAGCAGTTCTTC
CDR3aa: CAWDSSGDNEQFF

abundance: many
v_gene: TRBV7-9
j_gene: TRBJ1-1
d_gene: NA
len: 13
CDR3nt: TGTGCCAGCAGCGCCTACAGTGACGCTGAAGCTTTCTTT
CDR3aa: CASSAYSDAEAFF

abundance: NA
v_gene: TRBV29-1
j_gene: TRBJ2-6
d_gene: NA
len: 15
CDR3nt: TGCAGCGTTGAATGGGGGAGCTCTGGGGCCAACGTCCTGACTTTC
CDR3aa: CSVEWGSSGANVLTF